Below are 7 T cell receptor beta chains sequenced from a single sample in a study of shared clonotypes between healthy human individuals. Some clones are missing from TCRdb's copy, which holds only in-frame ones; the method was immunoSEQ multiplex PCR. The sample records some 2.3 million clones, just over 90% being singletons. Sequencing was performed on naive CD4+ T cells from PBMCs. The subset is: CD45RA+ positively selected. The receptors come from a man between 18 and 29 years old in good health. Some clones in this sample may be carry-over from other donors' samples.

This clone was seen only once. The chain recombines TRBV11-2 with TRBJ2-5; TRBD2 matches at 7 bases. V was clipped by 6 bases and J by 5 bases; unmatched bases: 12. In germline, CDR1 is SGHAT, CDR2 FQNNGV. This CDR3 spans 15 amino acids. The CDR3 coding sequence is TGTGCCAGCAGACGAAGACTAGCCGTCCGGGAGACCCAGTACTTC. Protein product: CASRRRLAVRETQYF.

The chain combines TRBV28 with TRBJ1-1, with D maybe TRBD1 (5 bases). The germline gives CDR1 MDHEN, CDR2 SYDVKM. This CDR3 has 14 residues. V was pared by 11 bases and J by 0 bases, with 16 bases between. The CDR3 sequence: CAGKAGGLNTEAFF. DNA for the CDR3: TGTGCCGGGAAGGCGGGGGGGTTGAACACTGAAGCTTTCTTT.

This clone occurred a few times. The rearrangement uses TRBV4-1 and TRBJ1-4, with D perhaps TRBD1 (5 bases). CDR3 length: 15 residues. The germline gives CDR1 MGHRA, CDR2 YSYEKL. The V and J ends lost 1 base and 5 bases respectively, with 11 bases between them. This CDR3 is CASSQVGTGNEKLFF. DNA for the CDR3: TGCGCCAGCAGCCAAGTTGGGACGGGCAATGAAAAACTGTTTTTT.

The rearrangement joins TRBV11-2 to TRBJ2-1; weak D call: TRBD1 (5 bases). The CDR3 contains 15 residues. From germline, CDR1 is SGHAT and CDR2 FQNNGV. Trimming cost V 2 bases and J 7 bases, with 15 bases left between them. CDR3 sequence reads: CASSLWSRVGNEQFF. CDR3 DNA: TGTGCCAGCAGCTTATGGTCCAGGGTAGGAAATGAGCAGTTCTTC.

This chain joins TRBV30 and TRBJ1-5; no firm D call. Germline-derived CDR1 and CDR2 are GTSNPN and SVGIG (reference sequence). Trimming shortened V by 1 base and J by 5 bases, and 12 bases separated the two germline ends. CDR3 length equals 14 residues. CDR3 in amino acids: CAWSDAALDQPQHF. The CDR3 bases are TGTGCCTGGAGTGATGCAGCTCTTGATCAGCCCCAGCATTTT.

J is TRBJ2-2 and V is TRBV6-6; D gene unclear. CDR3 length: 13 residues. Germline CDR1 is MNHNY and CDR2 is SVGAGI (reference sequence). V lost 6 bases and J lost 6, with 11 bases in between. In DNA, the CDR3 is TGTGCCAGCAGCCAGCAGGTCGCCGGGGAGCTGTTTTTT. Its protein product is CASSQQVAGELFF.

The chain carries TRBV2 and TRBJ1-2, with D perhaps matching TRBD1 (5 bases). Per germline, CDR1 SNHLY and CDR2 FYNNEI. Between the trimmed V and J ends, which lost 7 bases and 1 base, there was a span of 10 bases. CDR3 length: 13 amino acids. Here the CDR3 reads CASKRDRNYGYTF. The CDR3 region has the DNA TGTGCCAGCAAAAGGGACCGTAACTATGGCTACACCTTC.